The following is a T cell receptor beta chain sequence with its context. Its antigen is unidentified. The data are from a study of T-cell reconstitution after alpha-beta-depleted transplantation in children. Whole-study results and caveats: T-cell numbers and diversity, one year after transplant, stemmed largely from T cells that were newly produced.

The library targeted TCRbeta and was prepared with unique molecular identifiers. Using its own MiXCR run on the PCR reads, TCRdb lists one record per CDR3 protein. The profile shows 700,000 to 850,000 distinct CDR3 sequences, approximately 15% of them singletons. V dropped 6 bases and J dropped 0; count of bases not matched to a gene: 8. CDR3 length: 17 residues. CDR1 and CDR2 from the germline V gene are MNHEY and SMNVEV (reference sequence). The chain is built from TRBV27 and TRBJ2-6; the match to TRBD1 covers 7 bases. This TCR was sampled from a male patient younger than 18 who had a stem cell transplant for acute lymphoblastic leukemia, so the T cells may come from the graft donor. The sequencing here drew on PBMCs, mostly from graft donor cells, taken 360 days after TCRalphabeta/CD19-depleted stem cell transplant. The DNA for the CDR3 is TGTGCCAGCAGGGAGACAGGGTACATCTCTGGGGCCAACGTCCTGACTTTC. Amino acids: CASRETGYISGANVLTF.